Listed below are T cell receptor beta chains from one sample, sequenced in a study of PD-1 blockade in classical Hodgkin lymphoma. Assay used: immunoSEQ multiplex PCR; TCRdb lists only in-frame clones, some missing. The repertoire holds approximately 98,000 clones, with about 89% as singletons. The material was peripheral blood mononuclear cells (PBMCs), obtained before the second cycle of nivolumab. Receptors were obtained from a human donor with classical Hodgkin lymphoma. Both conserved end residues are part of each CDR3. The D gene is left open where the match is weak. Where a row states a size, it is once, few, many or the class of an expanded clone; other rows omit it.

j_call,clone_size,v_call,d_call,cdr3_nt,cdr3_aa
TRBJ2-7,once,TRBV5-1,-,TGCGCCAGCAGCCTGACCGGGACTTCCTACGAGCAGTACTTC,CASSLTGTSYEQYF
TRBJ2-7,-,TRBV19,TRBD1,TGTGCCAGTTCTCTCTCCGGGACAGGGTCGTCCGAGCAGTACTTC,CASSLSGTGSSEQYF
TRBJ1-4,-,TRBV6-6,-,TGTGCCAGCAGCTTACTGGGGGGGCCGGGTGAAAAACTGTTTTTT,CASSLLGGPGEKLFF
TRBJ1-5,few,TRBV30,-,TGTGCCTGGGGCCGGGATAGCAATCAGCCCCAGCATTTT,CAWGRDSNQPQHF
TRBJ2-1,-,TRBV19,TRBD2,TGTGCCAGTAGTACTAGCGGGAGGGCCAATGAGCAGTTCTTC,CASSTSGRANEQFF
TRBJ2-7,-,TRBV5-1,TRBD2,TGCGCCAGCAGCCCCGGACTAGCGGCCTACGAGCAGTACTTC,CASSPGLAAYEQYF
TRBJ1-4,-,TRBV11-3,-,TGTGCCAGCCGCCTTTTTTCGGAGGGGGAAAAACTGTTTTTT,CASRLFSEGEKLFF
TRBJ1-5,once,TRBV6-5,-,TGTGCCCACGGTTTCAATCAGCCCCAGCATTTT,CAHGFNQPQHF
TRBJ1-1,-,TRBV10-1,-,TGCGCCAGCAGGTCCGGGACCAGCACTGAAGCTTTCTTT,CASRSGTSTEAFF
TRBJ1-1,once,TRBV30,-,TGTGCCTGGAGTCCAGACCGCCGTTATACTGAAGCTTTCTTT,CAWSPDRRYTEAFF
TRBJ2-2,-,TRBV2,-,TGTGCCAGCAGTGTGAATGGGGAGCTGTTTTTT,CASSVNGELFF
TRBJ1-1,-,TRBV5-5,TRBD1,TGTGCCAGCAGCTTAGAACAGGGACAGTTCGGTGAAGCTTTCTTT,CASSLEQGQFGEAFF
TRBJ1-1,-,TRBV30,-,TGTGCCTGGAGTCCTTATGAGGCTGAAGCTTTCTTT,CAWSPYEAEAFF
TRBJ1-4,-,TRBV10-3,-,TGTGCCATCAGTGAGGGACGAGGGCTAGTGAATGAAAAACTGTTTTTT,CAISEGRGLVNEKLFF
TRBJ2-7,-,TRBV2,TRBD2,TGTGCCAGCAGTGGAGGTAGCGGGAGAACCTACGAGCAGTACTTC,CASSGGSGRTYEQYF
TRBJ2-7,once,TRBV6-5,-,TGTGCCAGCAGCGCCGGGACGGACGCCTACGAGCAGTACTTC,CASSAGTDAYEQYF
TRBJ2-7,-,TRBV5-4,-,TGTGCCAGCACTTCCTTGGACGAAGAACTTATCTACGAGCAGTACTTC,CASTSLDEELIYEQYF
TRBJ2-6,few,TRBV18,TRBD2,TGTGCCAGCTCAGGACCCGGACTAGCGGACTCTGGGGCCAACGTCCTGACTTTC,CASSGPGLADSGANVLTF
TRBJ1-2,-,TRBV28,-,TGTGCCAGCAGTCCCCCCCAAAGGGCAGGGGGCTACACCTTC,CASSPPQRAGGYTF
TRBJ1-1,-,TRBV6-1,-,TGTGCCAGCAGTGAAGATCTTGGCAGGTGGGGTTTAAACACTGAAGCTTTCTTT,CASSEDLGRWGLNTEAFF
TRBJ1-4,-,TRBV27,-,TGTGCCAGCAGTTTATCCCCCGATATTGAAAAACTGTTTTTT,CASSLSPDIEKLFF
TRBJ2-7,-,TRBV18,TRBD2,TGTGCCAGCTCGCCCGGACTAGCGGGGGGAAGGGCCTCCTACGAGCAGTACTTC,CASSPGLAGGRASYEQYF
TRBJ1-2,-,TRBV19,TRBD1,TGTGCCAGTAGTAGCCCCTCGGACAGGGATTATGGCTACACCTTC,CASSSPSDRDYGYTF
TRBJ2-7,-,TRBV5-4,-,TGTGCCAGCAGCTGGGGGACCAACTACGAGCAGTACTTC,CASSWGTNYEQYF
TRBJ1-3,few,TRBV5-4,TRBD1,TGTGCCAGCAGACTGGACAGGGAGGACACCATATATTTT,CASRLDREDTIYF
TRBJ2-1,-,TRBV7-6,-,TGTGCCAGCAGCGCCGAGACGGTCCTCCTCTACAATGAGCAGTTCTTC,CASSAETVLLYNEQFF
TRBJ1-1,-,TRBV11-3,-,TGTGCCAGCAGCCCGAATACGAACACTGAAGCTTTCTTT,CASSPNTNTEAFF
TRBJ2-7,few,TRBV19,-,TGTGCCAGTAGGAGCCTAGCAGATTACGAGCAGTACTTC,CASRSLADYEQYF
TRBJ2-1,-,TRBV5-1,TRBD2,TGCGCCAGCAGCTTGGCGGCTAGCGGGAGTGAGCAGTTCTTC,CASSLAASGSEQFF
TRBJ2-6,-,TRBV5-1,-,TGCGCCAGCAGCACCCAGCCTAGCTCTGGGGCCAACGTCCTGACTTTC,CASSTQPSSGANVLTF
TRBJ1-2,once,TRBV15,TRBD1,TGTGCCACCAGCCCGCGACAGGGACGCGGCTACACCTTC,CATSPRQGRGYTF
TRBJ2-7,-,TRBV4-1,-,TGCGCCAGCAGTCCCGGGACTGGGACCTACGAGCAGTACTTC,CASSPGTGTYEQYF
TRBJ2-7,-,TRBV5-4,-,TGTGCCAGCAGCCCGCACGGGGGCTACGAGCAGTACTTC,CASSPHGGYEQYF
TRBJ2-3,-,TRBV19,-,TGTGCCAGTAGTATCACTAGCATGAGCACAGATACGCAGTATTTT,CASSITSMSTDTQYF